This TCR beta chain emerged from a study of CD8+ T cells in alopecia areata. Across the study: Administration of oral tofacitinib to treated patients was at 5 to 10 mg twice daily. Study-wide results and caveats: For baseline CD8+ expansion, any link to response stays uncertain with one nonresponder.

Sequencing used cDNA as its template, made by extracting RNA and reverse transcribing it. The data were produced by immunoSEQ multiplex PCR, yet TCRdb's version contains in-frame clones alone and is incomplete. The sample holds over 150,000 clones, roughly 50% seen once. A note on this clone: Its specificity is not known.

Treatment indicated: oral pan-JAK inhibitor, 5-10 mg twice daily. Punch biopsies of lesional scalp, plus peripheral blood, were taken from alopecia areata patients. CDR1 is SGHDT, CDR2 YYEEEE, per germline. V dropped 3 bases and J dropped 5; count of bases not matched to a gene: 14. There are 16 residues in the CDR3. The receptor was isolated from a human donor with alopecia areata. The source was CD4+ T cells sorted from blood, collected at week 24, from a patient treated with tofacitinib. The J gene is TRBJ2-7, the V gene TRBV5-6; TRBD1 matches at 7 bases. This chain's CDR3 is CASSSPRTGRRHEQYF. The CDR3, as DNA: TGTGCCAGCAGCTCTCCTCGGACAGGTCGGAGGCACGAGCAGTACTTC.